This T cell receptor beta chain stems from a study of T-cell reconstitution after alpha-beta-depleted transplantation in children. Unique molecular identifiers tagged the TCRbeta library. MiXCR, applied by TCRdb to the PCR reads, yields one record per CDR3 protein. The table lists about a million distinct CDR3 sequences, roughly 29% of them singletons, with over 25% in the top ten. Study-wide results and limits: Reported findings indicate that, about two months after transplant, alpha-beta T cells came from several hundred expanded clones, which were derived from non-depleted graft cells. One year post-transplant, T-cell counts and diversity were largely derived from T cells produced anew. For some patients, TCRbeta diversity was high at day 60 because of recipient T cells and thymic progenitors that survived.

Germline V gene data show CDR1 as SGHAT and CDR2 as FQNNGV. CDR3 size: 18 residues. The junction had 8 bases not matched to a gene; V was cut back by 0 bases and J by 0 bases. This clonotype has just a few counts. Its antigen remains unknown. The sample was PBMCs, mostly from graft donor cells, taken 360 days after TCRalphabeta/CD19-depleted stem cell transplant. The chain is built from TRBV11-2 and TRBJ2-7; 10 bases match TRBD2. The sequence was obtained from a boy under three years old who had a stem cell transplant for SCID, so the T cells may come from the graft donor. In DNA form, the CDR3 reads TGTGCCAGCAGCTTAGAAGCGGGGGGGTTTACCTTCTCCTACGAGCAGTACTTC. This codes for CASSLEAGGFTFSYEQYF.